This T cell receptor (beta chain) was found in a study of T cell responses to AZD1222 COVID-19 vaccine (dated by TCRdb to the early 2020s). For context, the study as a whole: AZD1222 recipients with second doses at about 4 weeks or about 12 weeks were pooled, because spike-specific TCR depth and breadth did not differ between schedules. Trial participants were enrolled into age subgroups of 18-55, 56-69 and 70-plus years, which contained 148, 28 and 57 TCR-sequenced participants, respectively. TCR sequencing was performed for about 250 trial participants, of whom 200 to 210 were given two doses of AZD1222 and around 25 were given two doses of MenACWY control vaccine. General findings and caveats noted by the study authors: After two AZD1222 doses, spike-specific TCR breadth and depth were significantly higher than at day 0 and than in MenACWY recipients. No day 14 peak-response samples were available, so repertoires were characterized only after the peak T cell response. The 56-69-year group was small, and its depth increase did not reach significance, likely because of low power. Participants were mostly white British, with more females than males. The authors suggested clonal diversity may have been underestimated. Epitopes outside the regions mutated in the B.1.351 and B.1.1.7 variants were reportedly recognized by nearly half of the unique spike-specific TCRs. The vaccine-associated CD4 TCRs covered the entire spike protein, and the dominant responses fell in regions 160-218 and 743-854. Conclusions about previously exposed vaccinees were limited because only six AZD1222 recipients were SARS-CoV-2 seropositive at baseline.

V was cut back by 0 bases and J by 7 bases, leaving a gap of 13 bases between them. The CDR3 spans 15 residues, from the cysteine through the phenylalanine. Only the CDR3 DNA stays, 45 bases, in frame from base 1. As encoded in the germline V gene (reference sequence), CDR1 is LGHDT while CDR2 is YNNKEL. This specimen's time point label, interpreted: baseline before first vaccination. Samples from vaccinated people were obtained from the UK trials COV001 and COV002, which included a single-blind randomized controlled phase 2/3 trial of AZD1222 (ChAdOx1 nCoV-19) in healthy adults. Trial participant PBMC samples were collected at day 0 and day 28 after the second dose for TCRbeta chain sequencing. The CDR3 regions of human TCRbeta chains were analyzed by immunosequencing. Turning to the authors' computational methods: TCRs in the repertoires were matched against a reference library of SARS-CoV-2-specific TCRs that had been generated with the MIRA antigen-specificity platform. Breadth meant the fraction of unique TCRs that were SARS-CoV-2-associated, whereas depth meant the fraction of total T cells that were SARS-CoV-2-associated. Using the MIRA data, each spike-specific TCR was mapped to the spike region that the TCR reacts to and placed in a CD4 or CD8 class. Log10-transformed breadth and depth values were compared by one-way ANOVA with Sidak's multiple comparisons tests. What TCRdb holds here is the immuneACCESS table cut down to in-frame rearrangements. Part of the clones is not present; checked against another copy, under half of the missing clones reflect an unresolved V gene, and the others are unexplained. V and J calls and clone size are those listed in that table; D and trimming were worked out from the DNA. The sample has 95,000 to 110,000 clones on record, about 90% of them singletons. The top ten clonotypes cover around 20% of the sample.

Worth noting for this clone: What antigen it recognizes has not been identified. The input lacks base qualities; no much larger clone sits a single base away.

The material sequenced was peripheral blood, taken on day 0 of AZD1222 vaccination. Recombination connected TRBV3-1 (or the pseudogene TRBV3-2) to TRBJ2-1; TRBD1 is possibly the D segment (6 matching bases). The TCR was taken from an adult in good health. The CDR3 region has the sequence CASSQEIGGENEQFF. DNA sequence: TGTGCCAGCAGCCAAGAGATAGGGGGTGAAAATGAGCAGTTCTTC.